This T cell receptor beta chain comes out of a study of cytomegalovirus exposure and HLA in healthy donors. Overall study results and limits: In a later analysis, productive TCRs from donors in an Asian-associated ancestry cluster reportedly carried fewer N-insertions than the cohort mean.

In the case of this clone: Its antigen is still unknown.

CDR3 length equals 13 residues. Germline CDR1 and CDR2: ENHRY and SYGVKD. V lost 3 bases, J lost 0 bases, and 5 bases lay in between. The PCR employed 60 Vbeta primers together with 13 Jbeta primers. Some clones are missing from TCRdb's copy, which holds only in-frame ones; the method was immunoSEQ multiplex PCR. The sample holds about 150,000 clones; approximately 87% are singletons and the top ten take roughly 1.4%. As for the donors, each was a healthy bone marrow donor. Sequencing used PBMCs. The source of this sequence is a man aged 40-49 years in good health and CMV-seronegative. The V call is TRBV10-3, the J call TRBJ1-1; a weak D match, TRBD1 (5 bases). CDR3 residues: CAISEQVNTEAFF. CDR3 bases: TGTGCCATCAGTGAACAGGTGAACACTGAAGCTTTCTTT.